This passage covers 5 T cell receptor beta chains from one sample sequenced in a study of STAT5B mutations in CD4+ large granular lymphocyte leukemia (dated by TCRdb to 2022 to 2024). Libraries were built with the immunoSEQ multiplex PCR assay. TCRdb mirrors the immuneACCESS table, restricted to in-frame sequences. Some clones are absent from its copies; in checked studies, under half trace to an unresolved V gene, and the reason for the others is unknown. Across this sample there are thousands of clones, with under 90% seen only once. 50% of the sample is held by the ten biggest clonotypes. Sequencing input: PBMCs. These receptor sequences come from a woman between 65 and 79 years old with CD4+ T-cell large granular lymphocyte leukemia.

The genes are TRBV15 and TRBJ2-2; D may be TRBD1 (5 bases). V was clipped by 2 bases and J by 0 bases, with 16 bases between them. Germline V gives CDR1 LNHNV, CDR2 YYDKDF (reference sequence). The CDR3 loop spans 18 amino acids. As DNA, the CDR3 is TGTGCCACCAGCAGAATCCTTCGAACACAGGCGAACACCGGGGAGCTGTTTTTT. The encoded protein is CATSRILRTQANTGELFF.

The V gene is TRBV5-1, the J gene TRBJ2-3; D is undetermined. There are 13 residues in the CDR3. V lost 0 bases and J 5 bases, leaving 7 bases between the germline ends. CDR1 is SGHRS and CDR2 is YFSETQ in the germline V gene. Written as DNA, the CDR3 is TGCGCCAGCAGCTTGGATAGGGTAGATACGCAGTATTTT. Translated, it gives CASSLDRVDTQYF.

Regarding this clone: Other DNA sequences in this specimen translate into the identical CDR3. The genes are TRBV30 and TRBJ1-3, with D perhaps TRBD1 (5 bases). Per germline, CDR1 GTSNPN and CDR2 SVGIG (reference sequence). CDR3 size: 12 residues. Trimming took 4 bases from V and 4 from J, leaving 8 bases between them. The DNA for the CDR3 is TGTGCCTGGACAGGGTCCGGAAACACCATATATTTT. Translated: CAWTGSGNTIYF.

In this sample, this clone turned up once. The chain joins TRBV7-3 to TRBJ2-3, with 7 bases matching TRBD1. CDR3 length: 14 residues. In germline, CDR1 is SGHTA, CDR2 FQGTGA. Trimming took 4 bases from V and 2 from J; bases not matched to a gene: 3. The CDR3 region is CASSSGQLTDTQYF. DNA of the CDR3: TGTGCCAGCAGCTCGGGACAGCTCACAGATACGCAGTATTTT.

The chain couples TRBV6-1 to TRBJ1-6; no firm D call. The length of the CDR3 is 14 residues. Per the germline V gene, CDR1 is MNHNS and CDR2 is SASEGT. V lost 8 bases and J 9 bases, leaving 17 bases between the germline ends. This chain's CDR3 is CASQEDFPGSPLHF. Here the CDR3 DNA reads TGTGCCAGCCAAGAAGACTTTCCCGGTTCACCCCTCCACTTT.